This passage covers 9 T cell receptor beta chains from one sample sequenced in a study of PD-1 blockade in classical Hodgkin lymphoma. Every patient relapsed after autologous stem cell transplantation, and brentuximab vedotin exposure varied. Sequencing was performed with immunoSEQ multiplex PCR; in TCRdb, only in-frame clones are kept and a portion is missing. The sample has nearly 60,000 clones; under 95% are singletons. The sample here was peripheral blood mononuclear cells (PBMCs), taken before the second cycle of nivolumab. The receptors come from a human donor with classical Hodgkin lymphoma.

V usage is TRBV27 and J usage is TRBJ2-5, with 9 nucleotides matching TRBD2. Germline CDR1 is MNHEY and CDR2 is SMNVEV (reference sequence). J lost 4 bases, V lost 6 bases, and 9 bases had no gene match. The CDR3 runs 15 residues. The CDR3 DNA reads TGTGCCAGCAGCCTGGGACTAGCCAACCCAGAGACCCAGTACTTC. Translating it yields CASSLGLANPETQYF.

V and J are TRBV19 and TRBJ2-7, with 7 bases matching TRBD1. This CDR3 comprises 11 residues. Germline-derived CDR1 and CDR2 are LNHDA and SQIVND (reference sequence). The V and J ends lost 8 bases and 6 bases, in that order; junction bases with no gene match: 4. CDR3 DNA sequence: TGTGCCAGTGCCACAGGGGTCGAGCAGTACTTC. It is translated as CASATGVEQYF.

This chain uses TRBV28 with TRBJ1-4; 9 bases map to TRBD1. Germline-derived CDR1 and CDR2 are MDHEN and SYDVKM. With V trimmed by 6 bases and J by 4 bases, 3 bases remained unmatched. The CDR3 totals 14 residues. In DNA form, the CDR3 reads TGTGCCAGCAGGCAGACAGGGGGTAATGAAAAACTGTTTTTT. Translating gives CASRQTGGNEKLFF.

V usage is TRBV5-4 and J usage is TRBJ1-1; D is undetermined. In germline, CDR1 is SGHNT, CDR2 YYREEE (reference sequence). The CDR3 extends over 13 amino acids. The V end lost 4 bases, the J end lost 5 bases, and 12 bases lay between the germline ends. CDR3 DNA: TGTGCCAGCAGCCAGAGGGCGACGACTGAAGCTTTCTTT. The encoded protein is CASSQRATTEAFF.

This chain joins TRBV6-5 and TRBJ2-7; D gene uncertain. The germline V and J ends were trimmed by 0 bases and 3 bases, with 6 bases remaining between them. Germline V gene data show CDR1 as MNHEY and CDR2 as SVGAGI. CDR3 size: 13 residues. The CDR3, as DNA: TGTGCCAGCAGTTACTCGTGGTACTACGAGCAGTACTTC. It yields the protein CASSYSWYYEQYF.

This rearrangement joins TRBV15 to TRBJ1-4, with D maybe TRBD1 (6 bases). The V gene lost 4 bases and the J gene lost 4 bases, with 13 bases spanning the gap. The CDR3 has 15 residues. The germline V gene encodes CDR1 LNHNV and CDR2 YYDKDF (reference sequence). For the CDR3, the DNA is TGTGCCACCAGCATACCTACAGGGAGTAATGAAAAACTGTTTTTT. Amino acid sequence: CATSIPTGSNEKLFF.

This clone was detected once. The chain employs TRBV6-6 and TRBJ2-5; 7 bases align to TRBD1. After removal of 6 bases from V and 1 base from J, the junction contained 2 bases not matched to a gene. CDR3 length: 13 residues. From germline, CDR1 is MNHNY and CDR2 SVGAGI (reference sequence). This CDR3 is CASSRDSQETQYF. CDR3 in DNA: TGTGCCAGCAGCCGGGACAGCCAAGAGACCCAGTACTTC.

V is TRBV29-1 and J is TRBJ2-3; a possible D gene is TRBD2 (6 bases). V was cut by 3 bases and J by 2 bases, with 12 bases left in between. The V gene's germline CDR1 is SQVTM and CDR2 ANQGSEA. The CDR3 covers 14 residues. The chain's CDR3 is CSVEDYPSTDTQYF. In nucleotides, the CDR3 is TGCAGCGTTGAGGACTACCCCTCCACAGATACGCAGTATTTT.

The chain links TRBV7-3 to TRBJ1-2, with D possibly matching TRBD1 (6 bases). V gave up 5 bases and J gave up 5 bases, with 21 bases separating them. Per the germline V gene, CDR1 is SGHTA and CDR2 is FQGTGA. The CDR3 runs 16 residues. CDR3 loop: CASSPTRGGHPYGYTF. The CDR3 region has the DNA TGTGCCAGCAGCCCTACCAGGGGTGGACACCCATATGGCTACACCTTC.